These 14 T cell receptor beta chains were sequenced from one sample in a study of OX40 agonist ivuxolimab in advanced cancers. Produced via immunoSEQ multiplex PCR; TCRdb's table is partial and in-frame only. The sample has about 12,000 clones, 70% to 75% seen once; the top ten hold over 25%. Specimen: CD4+ or CD8+ T cells sorted from blood, collected in a trial of the OX40 agonist ivuxolimab. The receptors here all came from an adult with an advanced solid tumor such as melanoma, head and neck, liver or kidney cancer.

V is TRBV9 and J is TRBJ2-5, with 10 bases matching TRBD2. V shed 2 bases and J 4 bases; nucleotides not matched to a gene: 8. Germline V gene data show CDR1 as SGDLS and CDR2 as YYNGEE. The CDR3 has 16 residues. CDR3: CASSVGSGGASETQYF. The CDR3, as DNA: TGTGCCAGCAGCGTGGGGAGCGGGGGGGCTTCAGAGACCCAGTACTTC. The whole variable domain, remainder taken from reference TRBV9 and TRBJ2-5, is DSGVTQTPKHLITATGQRVTLRCSPRSGDLSVYWYQQSLDQGLQFLIQYYNGEERAKGNILERFSAQQFPDLHSELNLSSLELGDSALYFCASSVGSGGASETQYFGPGTRLLVL.

This clone was seen a handful of times. This rearrangement joins TRBV7-9 to TRBJ2-1; D is undetermined. There are 12 residues in the CDR3. Deletions cut 4 bases from V and 5 bases from J, with 6 bases between. The V gene's germline CDR1 is SEHNR and CDR2 FQNEAQ (reference sequence). In nucleotides, the CDR3 is TGTGCCAGCAGCTCCGGGCACAATGAGCAGTTCTTC. Translation: CASSSGHNEQFF.

The chain combines TRBV6-5 with TRBJ2-6, with 9 bases matching TRBD1. Germline values: CDR1 MNHEY, CDR2 SVGAGI. Germline trimming cut 5 bases from V and 11 bases from J; bases unmatched to any gene: 4. This CDR3 is built from 13 residues. CDR3 protein: CASSPGTGYVLTF. The CDR3 DNA reads as TGTGCCAGCAGTCCCGGGACAGGGTACGTCCTGACTTTC.

This chain joins TRBV5-6 and TRBJ1-4; 7 nucleotides align to TRBD1. The end of the DNA aligns better with TRBJ2-2, so the J call may be wrong. Germline V gives CDR1 SGHDT, CDR2 YYEEEE. The CDR3 has 11 residues. The CDR3 spells CASSDRVELFF. CDR3 coding DNA: TGTGCCAGCAGCGACAGGGTGGAGCTGTTTTTT.

The chain combines TRBV6-1 with TRBJ2-1, with TRBD2 as a possible D gene (6 bases). The CDR3 has 15 amino acids. From germline, CDR1 is MNHNS and CDR2 SASEGT. V was trimmed by 4 bases and J by 5 bases, leaving 15 bases between them. Here the CDR3 DNA reads TGTGCCAGCAGTGCTTCCTCCTGGGGGGACAATGAGCAGTTCTTC. This translates into CASSASSWGDNEQFF.

The chain has TRBV2 and TRBJ2-7; 7 nucleotides agree with TRBD1. There are 13 residues in the CDR3. Germline V lookup: CDR1 SNHLY, CDR2 FYNNEI. With 4 bases clipped from V and 2 bases from J, the junction kept 2 bases outside the gene matches. CDR3 loop: CASSVTGAYEQYF. The CDR3, as DNA: TGTGCCAGCAGTGTAACAGGGGCCTACGAGCAGTACTTC.

The genes are TRBV21-1 and TRBJ1-1; TRBD1 reflects the table's D call only, with no check against the DNA. TRBV21-1 is annotated as a pseudogene. The CDR3 has 15 residues. The CDR3 DNA reads as TGTGCCAGCAGCAAATGTTACGGAAGGGGGCCTGAAGCTTTCTTT. Its protein product is CASSKCYGRGPEAFF.

The chain links TRBV9 to TRBJ1-2; a possible D gene is TRBD1 (5 bases). Deletions cut 4 bases from V and 0 bases from J, with 16 bases between. The CDR3 loop spans 16 amino acids. The germline V gene has CDR1 SGDLS and CDR2 YYNGEE. The CDR3 coding sequence is TGTGCCAGCAGCTCCGCCCTGGGGGTAGCTAACTATGGCTACACCTTC. The encoded protein is CASSSALGVANYGYTF.

Notes on this clone: The same CDR3 is also encoded by other DNA sequences in this sample. The chain uses TRBV27 and TRBJ2-2, with D maybe TRBD1 (5 bases). V dropped 5 bases and J dropped 4 bases, with 14 bases sitting between them. The CDR3 spans 15 residues. The germline gives CDR1 MNHEY, CDR2 SMNVEV (reference sequence). The CDR3 sequence is CASSVRGQVTGELFF. The CDR3 DNA reads as TGTGCCAGCAGTGTAAGGGGTCAAGTCACCGGGGAGCTGTTTTTT.

The CDR3 loop is CASSLQVPGTGLEGYTF. As DNA, the CDR3 is TGTGCCAGCAGTTTACAGGTTCCCGGGACAGGTCTGGAGGGCTACACCTTC. The chain is built from TRBV27 and TRBJ1-2; 8 bases align to TRBD1. Unmatched junction bases numbered 16, after V lost 2 bases and J lost 8 bases. Germline V gene sequence: CDR1 MNHEY, CDR2 SMNVEV (reference sequence). This CDR3 is 17 amino acids long.

In its sample, this clone ranks as medium-sized. The CDR3 reads CASSFEFRSGYTF. For the CDR3, the DNA is TGTGCCAGCAGTTTTGAGTTCAGAAGCGGCTACACCTTC. The rearrangement joins TRBV28 to TRBJ1-2, with D hard to call. Trimming removed 3 bases at V and 8 bases at J, with 13 bases between. The CDR3 contains 13 residues. Germline V gene sequence: CDR1 MDHEN, CDR2 SYDVKM.

The chain uses TRBV19 and TRBJ1-6; a possible D gene is TRBD1 (5 bases). The CDR3 length is 13 residues. The germline V and J ends were trimmed by 5 bases and 9 bases, with 11 bases remaining between them. Germline CDR1 reads LNHDA; CDR2 reads SQIVND (reference sequence). This CDR3 is CASSAGQGSPLHF. CDR3 coding DNA: TGTGCCAGTAGTGCCGGCCAGGGTTCACCCCTCCACTTT.

The chain uses TRBV15 and TRBJ1-1, with D maybe TRBD1 (5 bases). CDR1 and CDR2 from the germline V gene are LNHNV and YYDKDF (reference sequence). This CDR3 comprises 16 residues. The V end lost 0 bases, the J end lost 1 base, and 12 bases lay between the germline ends. The CDR3 sequence is CATSREGHLSNTEAFF. DNA of the CDR3: TGTGCCACCAGCAGAGAGGGGCACCTTTCGAACACTGAAGCTTTCTTT. Full variable domain (missing parts from reference TRBV15 and TRBJ1-1): DAMVIQNPRYQVTQFGKPVTLSCSQTLNHNVMYWYQQKSSQAPKLLFHYYDKDFNNEADTPDNFQSRRPNTSFCFLDIRSPGLGDTAMYLCATSREGHLSNTEAFFGQGTRLTVV.

As to this clone: An end of the junction does not agree with germline; a read error may underlie this. The rearrangement uses TRBV27 and TRBJ1-6; D unclear. The CDR3 is made up of 13 amino acids. Germline CDR1 and CDR2: MNHEY and SMNVEV (reference sequence). The CDR3 coding sequence is TGTGCCAGCAAAGGGATTCATAATTCTCCCCTCCACTTT. It encodes CASKGIHNSPLHF.